Each of the 9 T cell receptor beta chains below was sequenced from the same sample in a study of identical twins. TCRdb analysed the 5' RACE reads with MiXCR anew, one entry per CDR3 protein. The data contain 570,000 or so distinct CDR3 sequences, 9.6% of them singletons. This sample was also put to use in a study of yellow fever vaccine responses in identical twins.

Input material: PBMCs. These TCRs come from a woman between 18 and 29 years old in good health.

A few counts support this clonotype. The rearrangement uses TRBV25-1 and TRBJ1-1; no firm D call. Per germline, CDR1 MGHDK and CDR2 SYGVNS. The CDR3 consists of 14 residues. V lost 1 base and J lost 8, with 14 bases in between. CDR3 bases: TGTGCCAGCAGTGAATTACCCCTCGGCACCGAAGCTTTCTTT. Protein sequence: CASSELPLGTEAFF.

The rearrangement uses TRBV5-1 and TRBJ2-1; TRBD2 matches at 7 bases. This CDR3 spans 16 amino acids. The germline CDR1 and CDR2 sequences are SGHRS and YFSETQ. V shed 4 bases, J shed 4 bases, and the junction held 11 bases outside the gene matches. The CDR3 region is CASSPSRGELYNEQFF. As DNA, the CDR3 is TGCGCCAGCAGCCCTAGCCGGGGGGAACTATACAATGAGCAGTTCTTC.

This clonotype was observed a few times. V gene TRBV18 combines with J gene TRBJ2-7; TRBD2 matches at 8 bases. Germline V gene sequence: CDR1 KGHSH, CDR2 LQKENI. CDR3 length: 16 residues. Trimming at V came to 3 bases and at J to 5 bases, leaving 12 bases not matched to a gene. CDR3 nucleotide sequence: TGTGCCAGCTCACCGATGGCGGGGGGAGTGAACCACGAGCAGTACTTC. Its translation is CASSPMAGGVNHEQYF.

This clonotype showed up just a few times. The CDR3 sequence: CASSFSGEAYEQYF. The CDR3 DNA reads TGTGCCAGCAGCTTCAGTGGGGAGGCCTACGAGCAGTACTTC. The chain joins TRBV7-8 to TRBJ2-7; maybe TRBD2 (6 bases). This CDR3 has 14 amino acids. CDR1 is SGHVS and CDR2 is FQNEAQ in the germline V gene. The ends were cut back, 3 bases at V and 2 bases at J, with 11 bases in the middle.

The chain recombines TRBV11-1 with TRBJ2-7; a weak D match, TRBD1 (6 bases). V shed 5 bases and J shed 3 bases, with 11 bases lying between them. The CDR3 covers 13 residues. Germline V lookup: CDR1 SGHAT, CDR2 FQDESV (reference sequence). DNA for the CDR3: TGTGCCAGCAGCCGGGGACACAACTACGAGCAGTACTTC. This gives the protein CASSRGHNYEQYF.

This clonotype was seen at least ten times. The rearrangement uses TRBV29-1 and TRBJ2-3, with D unclear. The CDR3 contains 16 residues. The germline V gene encodes CDR1 SQVTM and CDR2 ANQGSEA. V gave up 7 bases and J gave up 0 bases, with 20 bases separating them. The DNA for the CDR3 is TGCAGCGCCTCACCTGGCGGAGAGCATAGCACAGATACGCAGTATTTT. Protein: CSASPGGEHSTDTQYF.

This clonotype has a count of ten or more. J is TRBJ2-1 and V is TRBV12-3 or TRBV12-4; D possibly uses TRBD1 or TRBD2 (6 bases each). This CDR3 contains 13 residues. With 9 bases removed from V and 6 bases from J, the gap between germline ends came to 15 bases. This CDR3 is CASRGRLSNEQFF. The CDR3 bases are TGTGCCAGTCGGGGGCGCCTCAGCAATGAGCAGTTCTTC.

The rearrangement links TRBV19 to TRBJ2-1; D unclear. The CDR3 extends over 12 amino acids. The ends were cut back, 3 bases at V and 7 bases at J, with 7 bases in the middle. Germline CDR1 reads LNHDA; CDR2 reads SQIVND (reference sequence). The chain's CDR3 is CASSIYGNEQFF. The CDR3, as DNA: TGTGCCAGTAGTATTTACGGGAATGAGCAGTTCTTC.

This clonotype was seen many times. The gene calls are TRBV27 and TRBJ2-7; TRBD1 matches 7 bases. V was pared by 6 bases and J by 6 bases, with 5 bases of the junction left unmatched. The CDR3 runs to 12 residues. CDR1 and CDR2 from the germline V gene are MNHEY and SMNVEV (reference sequence). CDR3: CASRGTEVEQYF. CDR3 DNA: TGTGCCAGCAGAGGGACAGAGGTCGAGCAGTACTTC.